This T cell receptor (beta chain) emerged from a study of post-analysis software for immune sequencing data. As for the study in general: The disease courses spanned relapsing-remitting, secondary progressive and progressive-relapsing forms of multiple sclerosis. Whole-study results and caveats: Compared against controls, patients with multiple sclerosis displayed significantly lower normalized Chao1 diversity.

This clonotype has just one count. The antigen is undetermined. The TCR beta cDNA libraries carried unique molecular identifiers. Each sample of about 0.9 to 11 million input T cells yielded around 500,000 cDNA molecules, so each molecule approximated one T cell. TCRdb analysed the PCR reads with MiXCR anew, one entry per CDR3 protein. The repertoire includes more than 450,000 distinct CDR3 sequences, about 40% of them detected once, and about 1.8% sits in the top ten. The sequence was collected from a girl between 10 and 17 years old with multiple sclerosis. Specimen: blood.

CDR3 in DNA: TGCAGTGCTAGAAGGACCCGACTAGCGGGAGGGCCCCCAGATACGCAGTATTTT. This encodes CSARRTRLAGGPPDTQYF. J is TRBJ2-3 and V is TRBV20-1; 14 nucleotides line up with TRBD2. The CDR3 is made up of 18 amino acids. CDR1 is DFQATT and CDR2 is SNEGSKA in the germline V gene (reference sequence). V was pared by 2 bases and J by 4 bases, with 11 bases of the junction left unmatched.